This is a list of T cell receptor beta chains from one sample in a study of HIV-infected patients and healthy controls. TCRdb re-called the 5' RACE reads through MiXCR, storing one row per CDR3 protein. Of 7,500 to 9,500 distinct CDR3 sequences listed, approximately 7.6% are singletons. The sample consisted of blood, taken before antiretroviral therapy. Source of these receptors: an adult with HIV infection. The donor label of this sample is uncertain. Both conserved end residues are part of each CDR3. The order of the fields is clone size, D gene, V gene, J gene, CDR3 protein, CDR3 DNA. The D gene is left open where the match is weak. Clone size is shown for a subset of rows, as once, few, many or a class of expanded clone.

clone size: many; D gene: TRBD1; V gene: TRBV6-1; J gene: TRBJ1-5; CDR3 protein: CASSLGGLNQPQHF; CDR3 DNA: TGTGCCAGCAGTTTAGGGGGCCTTAATCAGCCCCAGCATTTT
clone size: many; D gene: .; V gene: TRBV20-1; J gene: TRBJ2-4; CDR3 protein: CSASADTLAKNIQYF; CDR3 DNA: TGCAGTGCTAGTGCTGACACCTTAGCCAAAAACATTCAGTACTTC
clone size: many; D gene: .; V gene: TRBV6-1; J gene: TRBJ2-1; CDR3 protein: CASSEGFKFF; CDR3 DNA: TGTGCCAGCAGTGAAGGGTTCAAGTTCTTC
clone size: many; D gene: TRBD2; V gene: TRBV7-9; J gene: TRBJ2-3; CDR3 protein: CASSQTSGPSDTQYF; CDR3 DNA: TGTGCCAGCAGCCAGACTAGCGGGCCTTCAGATACGCAGTATTTT
clone size: .; D gene: .; V gene: TRBV20-1; J gene: TRBJ1-1; CDR3 protein: CSASGLTGNTEAFF; CDR3 DNA: TGCAGTGCTAGTGGCCTTACAGGGAACACTGAAGCTTTCTTT
clone size: few; D gene: .; V gene: TRBV12-3/TRBV12-4; J gene: TRBJ1-1; CDR3 protein: CASSPGLGSEAFF; CDR3 DNA: TGTGCCAGCAGCCCTGGGTTAGGCTCTGAAGCTTTCTTT
clone size: many; D gene: .; V gene: TRBV12-3/TRBV12-4; J gene: TRBJ1-1; CDR3 protein: CASSLGHTNTEAFF; CDR3 DNA: TGTGCCAGCAGTTTGGGACATACGAACACTGAAGCTTTCTTT
clone size: many; D gene: .; V gene: TRBV12-3/TRBV12-4; J gene: TRBJ2-4; CDR3 protein: CASSPLGRSLAKNIQYF; CDR3 DNA: TGTGCCAGCAGTCCCCTGGGACGATCGTTAGCCAAAAACATTCAGTACTTC
clone size: few; D gene: .; V gene: TRBV7-9; J gene: TRBJ2-3; CDR3 protein: CATREGPRTDTQYF; CDR3 DNA: TGTGCCACCAGAGAGGGACCCCGGACAGATACGCAGTATTTT
clone size: many; D gene: .; V gene: TRBV6-5; J gene: TRBJ1-1; CDR3 protein: CASSPPPRRMNTEAFF; CDR3 DNA: TGTGCCAGCAGTCCGCCCCCCCGGAGGATGAACACTGAAGCTTTCTTT
clone size: many; D gene: .; V gene: TRBV20-1; J gene: TRBJ1-2; CDR3 protein: CSASQGSNYGYTF; CDR3 DNA: TGCAGTGCTAGTCAGGGTTCTAACTATGGCTACACCTTC
clone size: few; D gene: .; V gene: TRBV19; J gene: TRBJ2-5; CDR3 protein: CASSAYSGAQYF; CDR3 DNA: TGTGCCAGTAGTGCTTACTCGGGGGCCCAGTACTTC
clone size: many; D gene: TRBD1; V gene: TRBV12-3/TRBV12-4; J gene: TRBJ1-6; CDR3 protein: CASSPRTGDSPLHF; CDR3 DNA: TGTGCCAGCAGTCCCCGGACAGGGGATTCACCCCTCCACTTT
clone size: many; D gene: .; V gene: TRBV27; J gene: TRBJ1-4; CDR3 protein: CASSFTRNEKLFF; CDR3 DNA: TGTGCCAGCAGTTTTACACGAAATGAAAAACTGTTTTTT
clone size: many; D gene: .; V gene: TRBV11-2; J gene: TRBJ2-1; CDR3 protein: CASSLIGGDSYNEQFF; CDR3 DNA: TGTGCCAGCAGCTTAATTGGCGGGGACTCCTACAATGAGCAGTTCTTC
clone size: medium-sized; D gene: .; V gene: TRBV12-3/TRBV12-4; J gene: TRBJ1-1; CDR3 protein: CASRALTATEAFF; CDR3 DNA: TGTGCCAGCAGGGCCCTGACAGCTACTGAAGCTTTCTTT
clone size: .; D gene: .; V gene: TRBV28; J gene: TRBJ2-5; CDR3 protein: CASQGSGQETQYF; CDR3 DNA: TGTGCCAGCCAGGGTTCGGGACAAGAGACCCAGTACTTC
clone size: many; D gene: .; V gene: TRBV5-1; J gene: TRBJ1-1; CDR3 protein: CASSYGTQNTEAFF; CDR3 DNA: TGCGCCAGCAGCTACGGTACTCAGAACACTGAAGCTTTCTTT
clone size: many; D gene: .; V gene: TRBV4-1; J gene: TRBJ1-2; CDR3 protein: CASSQDFVGYGYTF; CDR3 DNA: TGCGCCAGCAGCCAAGATTTCGTTGGCTATGGCTACACCTTC
clone size: few; D gene: .; V gene: TRBV20-1; J gene: TRBJ2-3; CDR3 protein: CSAPRTEGSTDTQYF; CDR3 DNA: TGCAGTGCTCCCCGGACGGAGGGGAGCACAGATACGCAGTATTTT
clone size: many; D gene: .; V gene: TRBV9; J gene: TRBJ1-1; CDR3 protein: CASSGTWANPNTEAFF; CDR3 DNA: TGTGCCAGCAGCGGAACGTGGGCAAACCCGAACACTGAAGCTTTCTTT
clone size: many; D gene: .; V gene: TRBV6-6; J gene: TRBJ1-4; CDR3 protein: CASSYSIGQPYRTTNEKLFF; CDR3 DNA: TGTGCCAGCAGTTACTCGATAGGGCAGCCATACCGGACAACTAATGAAAAACTGTTTTTT
clone size: many; D gene: .; V gene: TRBV30; J gene: TRBJ1-1; CDR3 protein: CAWSVRVLARMNTEAFF; CDR3 DNA: TGTGCCTGGAGTGTACGGGTGTTGGCGCGGATGAACACTGAAGCTTTCTTT
clone size: many; D gene: .; V gene: TRBV5-1; J gene: TRBJ2-1; CDR3 protein: CASSLQGHEQFF; CDR3 DNA: TGCGCCAGCAGCTTACAGGGTCATGAGCAGTTCTTC
clone size: many; D gene: TRBD1; V gene: TRBV19; J gene: TRBJ1-5; CDR3 protein: CASSERDRGPQPQHF; CDR3 DNA: TGTGCCAGTAGTGAAAGGGACAGGGGGCCTCAGCCCCAGCATTTT
clone size: many; D gene: .; V gene: TRBV28; J gene: TRBJ1-1; CDR3 protein: CASSLVGLGSNTEAFF; CDR3 DNA: TGTGCCAGCAGTTTAGTGGGGCTAGGCTCGAACACTGAAGCTTTCTTT
clone size: many; D gene: .; V gene: TRBV6-5; J gene: TRBJ1-3; CDR3 protein: CASSTGNTIYF; CDR3 DNA: TGTGCCAGCAGTACCGGAAACACCATATATTTT
clone size: many; D gene: .; V gene: TRBV5-4; J gene: TRBJ2-2; CDR3 protein: CASSWEGGITGELFF; CDR3 DNA: TGTGCCAGCAGCTGGGAAGGGGGTATCACCGGGGAGCTGTTTTTT
clone size: many; D gene: TRBD2; V gene: TRBV2; J gene: TRBJ2-1; CDR3 protein: CASSGGSGRLSSYNEQFF; CDR3 DNA: TGTGCCAGCAGTGGTGGTAGCGGGAGGCTGAGCTCCTACAATGAGCAGTTCTTC
clone size: medium-sized; D gene: .; V gene: TRBV20-1; J gene: TRBJ1-6; CDR3 protein: CSARSGFSYNSPLHF; CDR3 DNA: TGCAGTGCTAGATCCGGGTTTTCCTATAATTCACCCCTCCACTTT
clone size: many; D gene: .; V gene: TRBV30; J gene: TRBJ1-4; CDR3 protein: CAWSAGGTGEKLFF; CDR3 DNA: TGTGCCTGGAGTGCCGGGGGGACTGGAGAAAAACTGTTTTTT
clone size: few; D gene: TRBD1; V gene: TRBV12-3/TRBV12-4; J gene: TRBJ1-1; CDR3 protein: CASSSSDRKPEAFF; CDR3 DNA: TGTGCCAGCAGTTCCTCGGACAGGAAGCCTGAAGCTTTCTTT
clone size: many; D gene: .; V gene: TRBV5-5; J gene: TRBJ1-6; CDR3 protein: CASSRDGVSSYNSPLHF; CDR3 DNA: TGTGCCAGCAGCCGGGATGGGGTGAGCTCCTATAATTCACCCCTCCACTTT
clone size: many; D gene: .; V gene: TRBV6-1; J gene: TRBJ2-7; CDR3 protein: CASSDNQGGEQYF; CDR3 DNA: TGTGCCAGCAGTGACAACCAGGGGGGCGAGCAGTACTTC
clone size: medium-sized; D gene: .; V gene: TRBV2; J gene: TRBJ1-2; CDR3 protein: CASSEARGGPGYGYTF; CDR3 DNA: TGTGCCAGCAGTGAAGCGCGTGGGGGGCCGGGCTATGGCTACACCTTC
clone size: many; D gene: .; V gene: TRBV20-1; J gene: TRBJ2-1; CDR3 protein: CSARTESEQFF; CDR3 DNA: TGCAGTGCTAGGACAGAAAGCGAGCAGTTCTTC
clone size: many; D gene: .; V gene: TRBV5-4; J gene: TRBJ1-2; CDR3 protein: CASSLSGDGYTF; CDR3 DNA: TGTGCCAGCAGCTTGTCAGGGGATGGCTACACCTTC
clone size: many; D gene: .; V gene: TRBV20-1; J gene: TRBJ2-7; CDR3 protein: CSARSGSRAPTSDEQYF; CDR3 DNA: TGCAGTGCTCGAAGCGGCAGCAGAGCCCCAACATCCGACGAGCAGTACTTC
clone size: many; D gene: .; V gene: TRBV4-1; J gene: TRBJ2-3; CDR3 protein: CASSHGGGWTDTQYF; CDR3 DNA: TGCGCCAGCAGCCATGGAGGAGGATGGACAGATACGCAGTATTTT
clone size: .; D gene: .; V gene: TRBV18; J gene: TRBJ1-5; CDR3 protein: CASSPGAGSQTGLQPQHF; CDR3 DNA: TGTGCCAGCTCACCAGGGGCAGGGTCCCAAACCGGACTTCAGCCCCAGCATTTT
clone size: many; D gene: TRBD2; V gene: TRBV7-9; J gene: TRBJ2-1; CDR3 protein: CASSWPSGTSGYNEQFF; CDR3 DNA: TGTGCCAGCAGCTGGCCATCCGGGACTAGCGGGTACAATGAGCAGTTCTTC
clone size: .; D gene: .; V gene: TRBV5-1; J gene: TRBJ2-7; CDR3 protein: CASSLIGREQYF; CDR3 DNA: TGCGCCAGCAGCTTGATAGGGAGAGAGCAGTACTTC
clone size: many; D gene: .; V gene: TRBV6-5; J gene: TRBJ1-2; CDR3 protein: CASSYTRQVGGYTF; CDR3 DNA: TGTGCCAGCAGTTACACCCGACAAGTTGGTGGCTACACCTTC
clone size: medium-sized; D gene: .; V gene: TRBV12-3/TRBV12-4; J gene: TRBJ2-4; CDR3 protein: CASSLRAGPLAKNIQYF; CDR3 DNA: TGTGCCAGCAGTTTACGGGCGGGGCCTCTAGCCAAAAACATTCAGTACTTC
clone size: many; D gene: .; V gene: TRBV7-6; J gene: TRBJ2-7; CDR3 protein: CASSLEANYEQYF; CDR3 DNA: TGTGCCAGCAGCCTCGAGGCGAACTACGAGCAGTACTTC
clone size: medium-sized; D gene: .; V gene: TRBV11-2; J gene: TRBJ2-4; CDR3 protein: CASSPFGGAREISLAKNIQYF; CDR3 DNA: TGTGCCAGCAGCCCATTCGGCGGTGCGCGGGAAATTTCACTAGCCAAAAACATTCAGTACTTC
clone size: many; D gene: .; V gene: TRBV7-6; J gene: TRBJ2-3; CDR3 protein: CASSLGQALRTDTQYF; CDR3 DNA: TGTGCCAGCAGCTTAGGACAGGCTTTGCGCACAGATACGCAGTATTTT
clone size: .; D gene: .; V gene: TRBV10-3; J gene: TRBJ2-7; CDR3 protein: CAISDLYEQYF; CDR3 DNA: TGTGCCATCAGTGATCTCTACGAGCAGTACTTC
clone size: many; D gene: .; V gene: TRBV14; J gene: TRBJ1-5; CDR3 protein: CASSQVGVPDNQPQHF; CDR3 DNA: TGTGCCAGCAGCCAAGTCGGTGTGCCCGACAATCAGCCCCAGCATTTT
clone size: .; D gene: .; V gene: TRBV4-2; J gene: TRBJ1-6; CDR3 protein: CASSQDRNSNSPLHF; CDR3 DNA: TGTGCCAGCAGCCAAGATCGTAACAGCAATTCACCCCTCCACTTT
clone size: many; D gene: .; V gene: TRBV7-8; J gene: TRBJ1-4; CDR3 protein: CASSFRRGDEKLFF; CDR3 DNA: TGTGCCAGCAGCTTCCGGAGGGGGGACGAAAAACTGTTTTTT
clone size: many; D gene: TRBD2; V gene: TRBV20-1; J gene: TRBJ2-7; CDR3 protein: CSARDSGGAFEQYF; CDR3 DNA: TGCAGTGCTAGAGATAGCGGGGGGGCCTTCGAGCAGTACTTC
clone size: many; D gene: .; V gene: TRBV3-1; J gene: TRBJ2-3; CDR3 protein: CASSHGGRSTDTQYF; CDR3 DNA: TGTGCCAGCAGCCATGGGGGCCGTAGCACAGATACGCAGTATTTT
clone size: many; D gene: TRBD1; V gene: TRBV29-1; J gene: TRBJ1-5; CDR3 protein: CSVGEGDSQPQHF; CDR3 DNA: TGCAGCGTTGGGGAGGGGGACAGTCAGCCCCAGCATTTT
clone size: many; D gene: .; V gene: TRBV7-9; J gene: TRBJ1-5; CDR3 protein: CASSLSSAANQPQHF; CDR3 DNA: TGTGCCAGCAGCTTATCTTCGGCGGCCAATCAGCCCCAGCATTTT
clone size: many; D gene: TRBD2; V gene: TRBV18; J gene: TRBJ2-3; CDR3 protein: CASSPAGVNTDTQYF; CDR3 DNA: TGTGCCAGCTCACCTGCGGGGGTAAACACAGATACGCAGTATTTT
clone size: medium-sized; D gene: .; V gene: TRBV10-3; J gene: TRBJ1-2; CDR3 protein: CAISGGGDYYGYTF; CDR3 DNA: TGTGCCATCAGCGGAGGGGGGGACTACTATGGCTACACCTTC
clone size: few; D gene: TRBD2; V gene: TRBV7-2; J gene: TRBJ2-3; CDR3 protein: CASSPTLAGGGQYF; CDR3 DNA: TGTGCCAGCAGTCCTACTCTAGCGGGGGGGGGGCAGTATTTT
clone size: many; D gene: .; V gene: TRBV28; J gene: TRBJ1-4; CDR3 protein: CASSLTGATNEKLFF; CDR3 DNA: TGTGCCAGCAGTCTGACGGGTGCAACTAATGAAAAACTGTTTTTT
clone size: many; D gene: .; V gene: TRBV5-4; J gene: TRBJ1-2; CDR3 protein: CASSPGPLGYGYTF; CDR3 DNA: TGTGCCAGCAGCCCCGGGCCGCTGGGATATGGCTACACCTTC